Below, one T cell receptor beta chain is given with its context. This sample is drawn from a study of blood T cell repertoires in COVID-19. Study context: Italy, Spain and the United States were the sources of the convalescent and acute COVID-19 samples. Sources were T cells, B-cell-depleted T cells, or PBMCs; the material itself was cDNA or gDNA.

Source study methods: Estimates of nucleated cell counts were drawn from the amplification of reference gene primers. Only in-frame clones appear in the TCRdb table, and some are missing; sequencing was by immunoSEQ multiplex PCR. V and J calls and clone size come straight from that table; D and trimming were deduced from the DNA. The repertoire holds 150,000 or so clones, with just under 85% as singletons. Germline CDR1 and CDR2: KGHSH and LQKENI. The CDR3 has 17 amino acids. V lost 3 bases to trimming and J lost 7 bases; unmatched junction nucleotides: 11. The chain employs TRBV18 and TRBJ2-1, with TRBD2 matching over 11 bases. The clonotype was recovered from a woman aged 60-70 years with acute or convalescent COVID-19. The specimen sequenced was peripheral blood. CDR3 sequence: CASSPLTLAGGRNEQFF. The CDR3 bases are TGTGCCAGCTCACCGCTAACCCTAGCGGGGGGTCGGAATGAGCAGTTCTTC.